This TCR beta chain is from a study of human T cells and chemical hapten exposure. Turning to the study itself: Patients' scalps got diphenylcyclopropenone weekly throughout the approximately 25-week study. The study enrolled mostly female patients with alopecia areata, totalis or universalis.

For this clonotype: Its target is not known.

Findings of the study overall: High-frequency TCRs, those above 1 in 1000, stayed the same after DPC sensitization. Among expanded TCRs, significantly more large CDR3 similarity clusters formed than among controls.

TCRdb re-analysed the RACE reads in MiXCR, keeping a single row per CDR3 protein. The data contain around 330,000 distinct CDR3 sequences, about 5% of them singletons. Noted time point: pre-sensitization, week 0. Described treatment: therapeutic diphenylcyclopropenone sensitization with weekly scalp DPC. Trimming pared 1 base from V and 9 bases from J, leaving 7 bases between. This CDR3 has 11 residues. The source was whole blood, collected in connection with sensitization to the hapten diphenylcyclopropenone (DPC). The source is a woman aged 18 to 35 with alopecia areata. Some clones in this sample may be carry-over from other donors' samples. The chain combines TRBV12-3 or TRBV12-4 with TRBJ2-7; D not certain. The CDR3 region has the DNA TGTGCCAGCAGTTTAGAGGTGGGGCAGTACTTC. It yields the protein CASSLEVGQYF.